This passage covers 24 T cell receptor beta chains from one sample sequenced in a study of blood T cell repertoires in COVID-19. Repertoires were generated with immunoSEQ multiplex PCR, while TCRdb's copy carries only in-frame clones and drops some. This sample has approximately 180,000 clones, with 80% to 90% found just once. The sample taken for sequencing was peripheral blood. These receptor sequences come from a man aged 55 to 70 with acute or convalescent COVID-19.

The chain links TRBV27 to TRBJ2-1; D perhaps matches TRBD2 (5 bases). Germline V lookup: CDR1 MNHEY, CDR2 SMNVEV (reference sequence). The CDR3 has 15 residues. The ends were cut back, 3 bases at V and 2 bases at J, with 11 bases in the middle. The CDR3 DNA sequence: TGTGCCAGCAGTTTTTCCGGGATCGCCTACAATGAGCAGTTCTTC. It encodes CASSFSGIAYNEQFF.

This clone was seen only once. This chain joins TRBV12-3 or TRBV12-4 and TRBJ1-2; D unclear. The CDR3 has 13 residues. V was trimmed by 4 bases and J by 8 bases, leaving 14 bases between them. The CDR3 spells CASSSLPSVGYTF. The DNA for the CDR3 is TGTGCCAGCAGTTCGCTCCCGTCAGTAGGCTACACCTTC.

This chain joins TRBV28 and TRBJ1-1; D not certain. V was clipped by 0 bases and J by 1 base, with 12 bases between them. The CDR3 runs to 16 residues. Per the germline V gene, CDR1 is MDHEN and CDR2 is SYDVKM. The CDR3 sequence is CASSLWSPGTNTEAFF. In DNA form, the CDR3 reads TGTGCCAGCAGTTTATGGAGCCCAGGAACGAACACTGAAGCTTTCTTT. The complete variable domain, with remaining parts taken from reference TRBV28 and TRBJ1-1, reads DVKVTQSSRYLVKRTGEKVFLECVQDMDHENMFWYRQDPGLGLRLIYFSYDVKMKEKGDIPEGYSVSREKKERFSLILESASTNQTSMYLCASSLWSPGTNTEAFFGQGTRLTVV.

The chain uses TRBV7-2 and TRBJ1-2; weak D call: TRBD1 (5 bases). V lost 3 bases and J 4 bases, leaving 12 bases between the germline ends. Germline CDR1 is SGHTA and CDR2 is FQGNSA. CDR3 size: 14 residues. As DNA, the CDR3 is TGTGCCAGCAGCTTCGACCGGCAGGGCTATGGCTACACCTTC. Residues: CASSFDRQGYGYTF.

The genes are TRBV15 and TRBJ2-5, with D possibly being TRBD2 (7 bases). Germline CDR1 is LNHNV and CDR2 is YYDKDF (reference sequence). The CDR3 spans 16 residues. Trimming removed 0 bases at V and 4 bases at J, with 15 bases between. CDR3 sequence: CATSRDLGGGRETQYF. The CDR3 DNA is TGTGCCACCAGCAGAGATTTGGGAGGGGGGCGAGAGACCCAGTACTTC.

The chain couples TRBV28 to TRBJ2-7; D might be TRBD2 (6 bases). This CDR3 has 12 amino acids. From germline, CDR1 is MDHEN and CDR2 SYDVKM. The V end lost 7 bases, the J end lost 3 bases, and 10 bases lay between the germline ends. CDR3 DNA sequence: TGTGCCAGCACCACGGGGGACTACGAGCAGTACTTC. Translation: CASTTGDYEQYF. The variable domain in full, with the rest retrieved from reference TRBV28 and TRBJ2-7, is DVKVTQSSRYLVKRTGEKVFLECVQDMDHENMFWYRQDPGLGLRLIYFSYDVKMKEKGDIPEGYSVSREKKERFSLILESASTNQTSMYLCASTTGDYEQYFGPGTRLTVT.

This clone was seen only a few times. The chain recombines TRBV12-2 with TRBJ2-2; the table's D call, TRBD1, has no DNA check behind it. TRBV12-2 is shown as a pseudogene. This CDR3 region has 17 residues. CDR3 DNA: TGTGCAAGTCGTTCATCCACAGGGGACTCGAACACCGGGGAGCTGTTTTTT. Translating it yields CASRSSTGDSNTGELFF.

This clone has just a few counts. The chain uses TRBV12-5 and TRBJ2-7; D perhaps matches TRBD2 (6 bases). The CDR3 loop spans 15 amino acids. The V gene's germline CDR1 is LGHNT and CDR2 FRNRAP. The V end was cut by 7 bases, the J end by 2 bases, with 18 bases between. The CDR3 DNA follows: TGTGCTAGTGTCCTTACCGGGACTGGAGCCTACGAGCAGTACTTC. Protein sequence: CASVLTGTGAYEQYF.

The chain combines TRBV4-1 with TRBJ1-5; D is ambiguous. CDR1 MGHRA and CDR2 YSYEKL come from the germline V gene. V was pared by 1 base and J by 0 bases, with 7 bases between. The CDR3 spans 15 residues. The CDR3 DNA sequence: TGCGCCAGCAGCCAAGCAGACTATAGCAATCAGCCCCAGCATTTT. It is translated as CASSQADYSNQPQHF.

The chain is built from TRBV28 and TRBJ1-1; unclear D gene. Between the trimmed V and J ends, which lost 4 bases and 0 bases, there was a span of 6 bases. Germline CDR1 MDHEN, CDR2 SYDVKM. CDR3 size: 13 residues. CDR3 sequence reads: CASSSNMNTEAFF. Written as DNA, the CDR3 is TGTGCCAGCAGTTCGAACATGAACACTGAAGCTTTCTTT.

This chain uses TRBV4-2 with TRBJ2-7, with 12 nucleotides matching TRBD2. The germline gives CDR1 LGHNA, CDR2 YNFKEQ. Trimming cost V 4 bases and J 3 bases; bases outside gene matches: 7. This CDR3 region has 16 residues. The CDR3 coding sequence is TGTGCCAGCAGCCGAATGACTAGCGGGGGCCGCTACGAGCAGTACTTC. Translating it yields CASSRMTSGGRYEQYF.

This chain links TRBV27 with TRBJ2-3; 9 bases match TRBD1. The CDR3 loop spans 15 amino acids. V lost 5 bases, J lost 4 bases, and 7 bases stayed unmatched. CDR1 is MNHEY and CDR2 is SMNVEV in the germline V gene (reference sequence). In DNA form, the CDR3 reads TGTGCCAGCAGTCCGACGAGGGACAGGGCAGATACGCAGTATTTT. It translates to CASSPTRDRADTQYF.

V usage is TRBV30 and J usage is TRBJ1-3; unclear D gene. V was shortened by 0 bases and J by 2 bases, with 14 bases between the two germline ends. From germline, CDR1 is GTSNPN and CDR2 SVGIG (reference sequence). CDR3 length: 16 amino acids. In DNA, the CDR3 is TGTGCCTGGAGTGTCGGGCTCCGGGGTCCTGGAAACACCATATATTTT. Encoded protein: CAWSVGLRGPGNTIYF.

This sequence joins TRBV28 and TRBJ2-7; D perhaps matches TRBD1 (5 bases). Germline V gene sequence: CDR1 MDHEN, CDR2 SYDVKM. This CDR3 has 14 residues. Trimming left V 5 bases short and J 3 bases short, with 14 bases between. For the CDR3, the DNA is TGTGCCAGCAGTCCTCAGGGCTTTCTCTACGAGCAGTACTTC. Translated: CASSPQGFLYEQYF.

The chain joins TRBV19 to TRBJ2-5; 9 bases fit TRBD1. The CDR3 has 13 residues. CDR1 LNHDA and CDR2 SQIVND come from the germline V gene (reference sequence). With 9 bases clipped from V and 5 bases from J, the junction kept 7 bases outside the gene matches. CDR3 in amino acids: CASAGTGYETQYF. The CDR3 nucleotides read TGTGCCAGCGCGGGGACAGGGTATGAGACCCAGTACTTC.

The chain couples TRBV5-1 to TRBJ2-1; 9 positions agree with TRBD1. In germline, CDR1 is SGHRS, CDR2 YFSETQ. Trimming at V came to 4 bases and at J to 7 bases, leaving 15 bases not matched to a gene. The CDR3 loop spans 17 amino acids. The CDR3 protein is CASSRGTGPKQGNEQFF. As DNA, the CDR3 is TGCGCCAGCAGCCGGGGGACAGGGCCTAAACAAGGGAATGAGCAGTTCTTC.

The chain carries TRBV6-6 and TRBJ1-1; 10 positions agree with TRBD1. CDR1 is MNHNY, CDR2 SVGAGI, per germline (reference sequence). V lost 6 bases, J lost 3 bases, and 4 bases stayed unmatched. The CDR3 is 14 amino acids. The CDR3 region has the DNA TGTGCCAGCAGAAGACAGGGGGCTTACACTGAAGCTTTCTTT. This encodes CASRRQGAYTEAFF.

The rearrangement uses TRBV29-1 and TRBJ1-1, with 9 bases lining up with TRBD1. The length of the CDR3 is 11 residues. Per germline, CDR1 SQVTM and CDR2 ANQGSEA. V trimming: 6 bases; J trimming: 9 bases; junction bases outside the gene matches: 5. CDR3 bases: TGCAGCGTGGCAGGGACAGGGAAAGCTTTCTTT. Protein sequence: CSVAGTGKAFF.

This chain joins TRBV19 and TRBJ2-1; 8 nucleotides match TRBD1. This CDR3 is 14 amino acids long. Germline-derived CDR1 and CDR2 are LNHDA and SQIVND (reference sequence). J gave up 9 bases and V 6 bases, and 10 bases lay outside the gene matches. The CDR3 nucleotides are TGTGCCAGTAGCCCTATACAGGGGGACAGTGAGCAGTTCTTC. This sequence encodes CASSPIQGDSEQFF.

V and J are TRBV11-2 and TRBJ1-2, with a possible D match to TRBD1 (5 bases). Trimming pared 4 bases from V and 4 bases from J, leaving 16 bases between. The CDR3 covers 15 residues. Germline CDR1 is SGHAT and CDR2 is FQNNGV. The CDR3 DNA sequence: TGTGCCAGCAGCTCAACGGGACTTACTTCCTATGGCTACACCTTC. Translation: CASSSTGLTSYGYTF.

The rearrangement uses TRBV7-9 and TRBJ2-3; 9 bases line up with TRBD2. There are 14 residues in the CDR3. Germline CDR1 and CDR2: SEHNR and FQNEAQ (reference sequence). V gave up 5 bases and J gave up 3 bases; unmatched junction bases: 3. The CDR3, as DNA: TGTGCCAGCAGCCCTAGCGGGACGACAGATACGCAGTATTTT. Its translation is CASSPSGTTDTQYF.

This rearrangement joins TRBV7-3 to TRBJ2-7; perhaps TRBD2 as D (6 bases). With 5 bases removed from V and 4 bases from J, the gap between germline ends came to 12 bases. The CDR3 consists of 13 residues. Germline CDR1 is SGHTA and CDR2 is FQGTGA. The CDR3: CASSPGGGYEQYF. The CDR3 nucleotides read TGTGCCAGCAGCCCCGGAGGAGGGTACGAGCAGTACTTC.

This clone has a handful of counts. Other DNA sequences within the sample encode an identical CDR3. This chain connects TRBV28 to TRBJ2-7; weak D call: TRBD1 (6 bases). Germline values: CDR1 MDHEN, CDR2 SYDVKM. V was cut by 6 bases and J by 0 bases, with 12 bases left in between. The CDR3 consists of 14 residues. The CDR3: CASRRQVSSYEQYF. In DNA, the CDR3 is TGTGCCAGCAGACGACAGGTGAGCTCCTACGAGCAGTACTTC.

The rearrangement joins TRBV5-6 to TRBJ2-5; D is uncertain. V was pared by 2 bases and J by 5 bases, with 4 bases between. The CDR3 extends over 11 amino acids. CDR1 and CDR2 from the germline V gene are SGHDT and YYEEEE. CDR3 nucleotide sequence: TGTGCCAGCAGCTTTGAGGAGACCCAGTACTTC. Its translation is CASSFEETQYF. Full variable domain (missing parts from reference TRBV5-6 and TRBJ2-5): DAGVTQSPTHLIKTRGQQVTLRCSPKSGHDTVSWYQQALGQGPQFIFQYYEEEERQRGNFPDRFSGHQFPNYSSELNVNALLLGDSALYLCASSFEETQYFGPGTRLLVL.